This T cell receptor (beta chain) emerged from a study of T-cell memory formation after mild COVID-19. Findings and limits, study-wide: Cross-reactive memory seemingly joined, as some responding clones were found in pre-infection memory. Clones from the second wave (peaking day 37) had unconfirmed SARS-CoV-2 specificity.

MiXCR was run by TCRdb on the 5' RACE reads, yielding one entry per CDR3 protein. The sample has under 300,000 distinct CDR3 sequences, 15% to 20% seen once. About this clonotype: Its antigen is still unknown.

The sample was PBMCs or a T cell subset sorted from them (not recorded which). The clonotype was recovered from a man younger than 30 who had mild COVID-19 (a few samples of this study predate the infection). Cell type and time point are not known.

CDR3 protein: CASSLGGNQETQYF. The CDR3 coding sequence is TGTGCCAGCAGCTTAGGAGGGAACCAAGAGACCCAGTACTTC. This chain joins TRBV7-2 and TRBJ2-5; D possibly corresponds to TRBD2 (5 bases). V lost 1 base and J 0 bases, leaving 6 bases between the germline ends. The CDR3 is 14 residues long. From germline, CDR1 is SGHTA and CDR2 FQGNSA.